This T cell receptor (beta chain) was identified during a study of T cell responses to AZD1222 COVID-19 vaccine. Comments on this clone: Its target is unknown.

Study outcomes and limitations: Close to half of spike-specific TCRs reportedly recognize unmutated variant regions. Across spike, vaccine-associated CD4 TCRs were found, dominant at 160-218 and 743-854.

The germline V gene has CDR1 LNHDA and CDR2 SQIVND (reference sequence). V lost 5 bases and J 0 bases, leaving 11 bases between the germline ends. This CDR3 has 16 amino acids. The table came from immunoSEQ multiplex PCR; TCRdb's copy has only in-frame clones and leaves some out. The repertoire includes around 200,000 clones, around nine tenths of them detected once, and approximately 0.5% sits in the top ten. The chain combines TRBV19 with TRBJ1-6; weak D call: TRBD1 (5 bases). The input for sequencing was peripheral blood, taken on day 0 of AZD1222 vaccination. This clonotype was sampled from an adult in good health. DNA for the CDR3: TGTGCCAGTAGTTCCTCGGGGCTCTCCTATAATTCACCCCTCCACTTT. This codes for CASSSSGLSYNSPLHF.